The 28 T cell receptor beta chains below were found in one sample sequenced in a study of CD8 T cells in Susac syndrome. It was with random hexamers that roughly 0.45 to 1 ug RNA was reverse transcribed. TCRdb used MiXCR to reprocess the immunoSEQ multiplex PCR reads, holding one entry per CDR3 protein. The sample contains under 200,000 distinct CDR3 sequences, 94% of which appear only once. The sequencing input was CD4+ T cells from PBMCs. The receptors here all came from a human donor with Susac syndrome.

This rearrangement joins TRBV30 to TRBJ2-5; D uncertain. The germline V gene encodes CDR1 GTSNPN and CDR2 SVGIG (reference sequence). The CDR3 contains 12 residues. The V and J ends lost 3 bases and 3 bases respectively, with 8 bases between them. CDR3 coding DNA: TGTGCCTGGAGGAGCAGTAAAGAGACCCAGTACTTC. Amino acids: CAWRSSKETQYF.

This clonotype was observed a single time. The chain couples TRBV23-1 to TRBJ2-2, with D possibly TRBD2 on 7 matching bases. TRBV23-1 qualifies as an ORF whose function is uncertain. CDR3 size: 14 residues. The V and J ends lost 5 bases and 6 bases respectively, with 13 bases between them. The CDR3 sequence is CASSSLGGPGELFF. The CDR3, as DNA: TGCGCCAGCAGTTCCCTGGGGGGGCCCGGGGAGCTGTTTTTT.

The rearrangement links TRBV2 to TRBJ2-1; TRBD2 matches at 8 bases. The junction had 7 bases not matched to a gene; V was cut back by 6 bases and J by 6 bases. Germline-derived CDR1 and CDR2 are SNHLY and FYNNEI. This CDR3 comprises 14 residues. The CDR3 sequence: CASSETSGTNEQFF. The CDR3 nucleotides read TGTGCCAGCAGCGAAACTAGCGGAACCAATGAGCAGTTCTTC.

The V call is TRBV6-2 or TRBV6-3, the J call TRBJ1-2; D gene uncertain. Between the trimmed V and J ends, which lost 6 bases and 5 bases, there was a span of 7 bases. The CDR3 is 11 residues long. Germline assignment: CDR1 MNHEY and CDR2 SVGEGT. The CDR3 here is CASRMEYGYTF. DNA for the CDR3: TGTGCCAGCAGAATGGAGTATGGCTACACCTTC.

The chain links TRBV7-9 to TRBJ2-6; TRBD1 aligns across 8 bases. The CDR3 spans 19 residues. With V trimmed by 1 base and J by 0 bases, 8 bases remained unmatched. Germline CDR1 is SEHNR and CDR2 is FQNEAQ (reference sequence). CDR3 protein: CASSLGPGQADSGANVLTF. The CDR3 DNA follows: TGTGCCAGCAGCTTAGGGCCGGGACAGGCAGACTCTGGGGCCAACGTCCTGACTTTC.

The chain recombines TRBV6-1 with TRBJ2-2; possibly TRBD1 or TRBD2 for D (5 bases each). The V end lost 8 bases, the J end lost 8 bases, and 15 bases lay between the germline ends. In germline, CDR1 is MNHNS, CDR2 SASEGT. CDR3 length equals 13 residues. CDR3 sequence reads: CASRDPIPGELFF. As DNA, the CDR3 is TGTGCCAGCCGGGACCCTATCCCGGGGGAGCTGTTTTTT.

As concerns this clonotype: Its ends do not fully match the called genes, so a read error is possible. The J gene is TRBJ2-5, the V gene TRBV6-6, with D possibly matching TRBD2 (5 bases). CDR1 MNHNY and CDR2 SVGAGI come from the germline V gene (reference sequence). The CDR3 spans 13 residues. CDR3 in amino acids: CASSFGVWETQNF. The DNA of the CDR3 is TGTGCCAGCAGTTTCGGGGTGTGGGAGACCCAGAACTTC.

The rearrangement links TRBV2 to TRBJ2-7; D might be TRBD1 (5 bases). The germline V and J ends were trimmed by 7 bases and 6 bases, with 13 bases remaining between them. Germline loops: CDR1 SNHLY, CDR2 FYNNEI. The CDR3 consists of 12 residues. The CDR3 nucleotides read TGTGCCAGCACCGGCAGGGATGGCGAGCAGTACTTC. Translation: CASTGRDGEQYF.

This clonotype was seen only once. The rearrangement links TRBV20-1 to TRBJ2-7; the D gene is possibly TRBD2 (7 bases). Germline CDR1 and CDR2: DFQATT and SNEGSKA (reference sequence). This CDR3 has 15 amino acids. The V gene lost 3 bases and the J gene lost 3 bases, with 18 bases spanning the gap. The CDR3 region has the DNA TGCAGTGCTAGTCTAAAGGGGGGGGCGGACTACGAGCAGTACTTC. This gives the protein CSASLKGGADYEQYF.

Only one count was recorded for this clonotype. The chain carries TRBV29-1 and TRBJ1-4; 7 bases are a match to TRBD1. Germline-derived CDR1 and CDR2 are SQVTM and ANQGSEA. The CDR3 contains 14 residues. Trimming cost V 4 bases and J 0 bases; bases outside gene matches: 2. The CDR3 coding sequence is TGCAGCGTTGGCGGGACAGCAACTAATGAAAAACTGTTTTTT. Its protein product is CSVGGTATNEKLFF.

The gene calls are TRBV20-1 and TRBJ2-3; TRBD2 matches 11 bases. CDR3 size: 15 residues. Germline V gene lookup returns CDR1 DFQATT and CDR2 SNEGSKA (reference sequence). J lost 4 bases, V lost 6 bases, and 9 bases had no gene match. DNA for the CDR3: TGCAGTGCCTATACTAGCGGGGGATTAGCAGATACGCAGTATTTT. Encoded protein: CSAYTSGGLADTQYF.

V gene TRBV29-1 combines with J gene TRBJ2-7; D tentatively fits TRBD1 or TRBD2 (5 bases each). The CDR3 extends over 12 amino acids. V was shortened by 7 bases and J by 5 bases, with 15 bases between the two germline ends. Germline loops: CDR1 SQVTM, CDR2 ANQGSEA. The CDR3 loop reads CSARGEKNEQYF. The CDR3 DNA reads TGCAGCGCCCGAGGGGAAAAAAACGAGCAGTACTTC.

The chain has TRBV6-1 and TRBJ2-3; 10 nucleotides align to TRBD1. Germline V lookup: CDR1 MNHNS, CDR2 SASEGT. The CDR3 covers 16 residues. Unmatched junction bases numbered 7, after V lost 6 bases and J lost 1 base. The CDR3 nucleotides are TGTGCCAGCAGCGCCCTGGGGACAGGGGGCACAGATACGCAGTATTTT. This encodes CASSALGTGGTDTQYF.

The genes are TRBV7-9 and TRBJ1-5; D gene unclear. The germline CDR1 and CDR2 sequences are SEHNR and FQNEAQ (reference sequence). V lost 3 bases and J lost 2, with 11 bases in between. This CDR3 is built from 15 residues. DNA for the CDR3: TGTGCCAGCAGCTTCCGGGAAATGGGCAATCAGCCCCAGCATTTT. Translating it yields CASSFREMGNQPQHF.

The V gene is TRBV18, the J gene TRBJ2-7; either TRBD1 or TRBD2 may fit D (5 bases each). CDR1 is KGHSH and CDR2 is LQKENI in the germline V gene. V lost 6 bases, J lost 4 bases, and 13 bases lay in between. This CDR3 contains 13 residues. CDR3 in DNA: TGTGCCAGCTCGGGACCTTTTTCGTACGAGCAGTACTTC. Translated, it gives CASSGPFSYEQYF.

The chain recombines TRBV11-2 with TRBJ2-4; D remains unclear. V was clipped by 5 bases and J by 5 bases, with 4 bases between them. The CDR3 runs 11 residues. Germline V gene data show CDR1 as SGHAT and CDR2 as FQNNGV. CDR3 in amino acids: CASSRENIQYF. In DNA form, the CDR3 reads TGTGCCAGCAGCCGGGAAAACATTCAGTACTTC.

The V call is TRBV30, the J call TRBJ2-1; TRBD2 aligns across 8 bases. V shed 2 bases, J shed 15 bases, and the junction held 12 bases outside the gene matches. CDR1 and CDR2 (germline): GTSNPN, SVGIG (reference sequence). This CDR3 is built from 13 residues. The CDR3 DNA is TGTGCCTGGAGTCCTCATCTCGGGGGGGCGACGTTCTTC. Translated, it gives CAWSPHLGGATFF.

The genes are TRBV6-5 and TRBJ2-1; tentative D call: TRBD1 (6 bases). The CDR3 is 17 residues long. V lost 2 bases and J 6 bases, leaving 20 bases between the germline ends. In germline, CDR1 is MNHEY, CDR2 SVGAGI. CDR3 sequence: CASSYGIYGVQGNEQFF. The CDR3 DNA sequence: TGTGCCAGCAGTTACGGGATTTACGGGGTACAGGGCAATGAGCAGTTCTTC.

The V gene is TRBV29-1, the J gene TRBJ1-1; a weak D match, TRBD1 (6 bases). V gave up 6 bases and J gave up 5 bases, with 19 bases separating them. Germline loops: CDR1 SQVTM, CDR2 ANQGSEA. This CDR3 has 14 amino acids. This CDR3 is CSVLMDRKATEAFF. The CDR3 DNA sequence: TGCAGCGTGCTTATGGACAGAAAGGCTACTGAAGCTTTCTTT.

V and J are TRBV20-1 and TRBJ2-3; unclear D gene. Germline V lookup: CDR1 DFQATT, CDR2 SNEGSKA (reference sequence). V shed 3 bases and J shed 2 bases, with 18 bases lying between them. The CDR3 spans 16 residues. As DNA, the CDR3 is TGCAGTGCTAGCCCCCCCTCGGGCTACCTCACAGATACGCAGTATTTT. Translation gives CSASPPSGYLTDTQYF.

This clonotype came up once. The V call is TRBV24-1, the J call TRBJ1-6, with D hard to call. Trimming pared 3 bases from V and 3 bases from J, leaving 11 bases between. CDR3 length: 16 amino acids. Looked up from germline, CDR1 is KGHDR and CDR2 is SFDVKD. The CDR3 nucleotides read TGTGCCACCAGTGATCTCGGACGGAGCTATAATTCACCCCTCCACTTT. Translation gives CATSDLGRSYNSPLHF.

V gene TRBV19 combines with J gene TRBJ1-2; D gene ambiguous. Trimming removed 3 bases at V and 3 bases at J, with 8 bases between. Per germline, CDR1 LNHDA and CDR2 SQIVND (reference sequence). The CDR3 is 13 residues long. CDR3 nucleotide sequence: TGTGCCAGTAGTATGAGGCAGGACTATGGCTACACCTTC. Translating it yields CASSMRQDYGYTF.

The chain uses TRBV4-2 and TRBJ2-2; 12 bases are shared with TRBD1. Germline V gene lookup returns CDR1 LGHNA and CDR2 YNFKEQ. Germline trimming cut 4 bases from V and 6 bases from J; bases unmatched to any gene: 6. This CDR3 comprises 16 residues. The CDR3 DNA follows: TGTGCCAGCAGCCGAGGGACAGGGGGCGCATCCGGGGAGCTGTTTTTT. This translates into CASSRGTGGASGELFF.

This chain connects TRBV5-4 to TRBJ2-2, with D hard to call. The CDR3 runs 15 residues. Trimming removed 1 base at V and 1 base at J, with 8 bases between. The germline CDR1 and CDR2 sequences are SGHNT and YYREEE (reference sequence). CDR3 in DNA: TGTGCCAGCAGCTTGCTCCCAAGGAACACCGGGGAGCTGTTTTTT. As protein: CASSLLPRNTGELFF.

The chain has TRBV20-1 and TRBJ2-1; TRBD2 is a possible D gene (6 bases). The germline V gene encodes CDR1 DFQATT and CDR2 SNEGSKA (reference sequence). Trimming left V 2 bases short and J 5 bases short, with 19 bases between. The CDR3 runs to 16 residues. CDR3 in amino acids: CSARSLAAEWDNEQFF. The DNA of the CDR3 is TGCAGTGCTAGATCATTAGCGGCAGAGTGGGACAATGAGCAGTTCTTC.

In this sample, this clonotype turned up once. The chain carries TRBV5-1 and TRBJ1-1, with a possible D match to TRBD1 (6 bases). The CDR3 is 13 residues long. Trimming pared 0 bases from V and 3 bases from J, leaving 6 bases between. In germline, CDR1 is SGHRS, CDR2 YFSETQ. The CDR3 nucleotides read TGCGCCAGCAGCTTGGCAGGGGACACTGAAGCTTTCTTT. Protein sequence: CASSLAGDTEAFF. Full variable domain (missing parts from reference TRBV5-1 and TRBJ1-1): KAGVTQTPRYLIKTRGQQVTLSCSPISGHRSVSWYQQTPGQGLQFLFEYFSETQRNKGNFPGRFSGRQFSNSRSEMNVSTLELGDSALYLCASSLAGDTEAFFGQGTRLTVV.

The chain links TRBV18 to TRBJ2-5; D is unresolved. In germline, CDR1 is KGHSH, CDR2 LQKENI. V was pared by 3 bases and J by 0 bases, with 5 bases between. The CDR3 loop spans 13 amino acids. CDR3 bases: TGTGCCAGCTCACCTGACAACCAAGAGACCCAGTACTTC. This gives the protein CASSPDNQETQYF.

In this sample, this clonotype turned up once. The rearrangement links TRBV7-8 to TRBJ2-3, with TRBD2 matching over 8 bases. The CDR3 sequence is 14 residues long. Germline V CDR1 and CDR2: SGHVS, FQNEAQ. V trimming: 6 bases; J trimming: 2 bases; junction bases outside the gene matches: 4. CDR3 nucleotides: TGTGCCAGCAGGGAAGGACTAGCCACAGATACGCAGTATTTT. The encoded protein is CASREGLATDTQYF.